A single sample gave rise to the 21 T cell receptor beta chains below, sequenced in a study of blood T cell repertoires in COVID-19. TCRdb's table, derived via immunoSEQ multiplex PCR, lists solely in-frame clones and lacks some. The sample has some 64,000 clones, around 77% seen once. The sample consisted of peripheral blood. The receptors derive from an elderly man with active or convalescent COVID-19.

CDR3 loop: CASSSISPRTGYEQYF. The CDR3 DNA is TGTGCCAGCAGCTCTATATCCCCCCGAACGGGGTACGAGCAGTACTTC. This chain links TRBV11-2 with TRBJ2-7, with D maybe TRBD2 (5 bases). Looked up from germline, CDR1 is SGHAT and CDR2 is FQNNGV. CDR3 size: 16 residues. The V end was cut by 4 bases, the J end by 4 bases, with 20 bases between.

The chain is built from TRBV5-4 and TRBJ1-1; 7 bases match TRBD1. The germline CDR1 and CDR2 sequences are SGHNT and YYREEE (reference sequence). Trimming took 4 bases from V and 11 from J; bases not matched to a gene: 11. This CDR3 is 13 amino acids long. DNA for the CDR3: TGTGCCAGCAGCCTGACAGGGATTAATGATGCTTTCTTT. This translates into CASSLTGINDAFF.

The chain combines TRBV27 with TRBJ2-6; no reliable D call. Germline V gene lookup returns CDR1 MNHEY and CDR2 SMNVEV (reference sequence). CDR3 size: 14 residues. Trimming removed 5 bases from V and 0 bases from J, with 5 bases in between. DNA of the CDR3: TGTGCCAGCAGTCCCAGCTCTGGGGCCAACGTCCTGACTTTC. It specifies CASSPSSGANVLTF.

CDR3 sequence: CASSPQRSRNEQFF. In nucleotides, the CDR3 is TGCGCCAGCAGCCCCCAAAGGTCGAGGAATGAGCAGTTCTTC. The rearrangement joins TRBV4-1 to TRBJ2-1, with D unclear. The CDR3 consists of 14 residues. Germline values: CDR1 MGHRA, CDR2 YSYEKL. The V end was cut by 4 bases, the J end by 7 bases, with 14 bases between.

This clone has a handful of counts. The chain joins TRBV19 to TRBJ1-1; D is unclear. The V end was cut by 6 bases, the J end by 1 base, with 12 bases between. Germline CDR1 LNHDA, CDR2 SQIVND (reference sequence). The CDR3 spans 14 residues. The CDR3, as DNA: TGTGCCAGTAGCAACGTAAGAGGGAACACTGAAGCTTTCTTT. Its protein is CASSNVRGNTEAFF.

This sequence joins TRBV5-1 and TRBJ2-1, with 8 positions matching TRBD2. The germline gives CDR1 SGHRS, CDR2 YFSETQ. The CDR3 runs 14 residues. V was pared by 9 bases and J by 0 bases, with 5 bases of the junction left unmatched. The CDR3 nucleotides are TGCGCCACCAGACTAGCGAGCTCCTACAATGAGCAGTTCTTC. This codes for CATRLASSYNEQFF.

DNA for the CDR3: TGCGCCAGCAGCTTGGCGGGTGGAGTCAGCCAAGAGACCCAGTACTTC. It yields the protein CASSLAGGVSQETQYF. The rearrangement links TRBV5-1 to TRBJ2-5; unclear D gene. The CDR3 runs to 16 residues. V lost 0 bases to trimming and J lost 1 base, with 13 bases between them. CDR1 and CDR2 from the germline V gene are SGHRS and YFSETQ.

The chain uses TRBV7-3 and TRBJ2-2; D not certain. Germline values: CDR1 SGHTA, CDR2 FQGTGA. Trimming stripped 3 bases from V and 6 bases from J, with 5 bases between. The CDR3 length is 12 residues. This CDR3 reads CASSFIAGELFF. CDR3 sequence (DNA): TGTGCCAGCAGCTTTATTGCCGGGGAGCTGTTTTTT.

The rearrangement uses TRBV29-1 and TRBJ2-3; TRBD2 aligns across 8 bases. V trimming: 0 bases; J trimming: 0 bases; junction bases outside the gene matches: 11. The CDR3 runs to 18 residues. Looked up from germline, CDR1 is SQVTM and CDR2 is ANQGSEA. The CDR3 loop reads CSVEDHGPSGSSTDTQYF. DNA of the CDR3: TGCAGCGTTGAAGACCATGGGCCTAGCGGGTCGAGCACAGATACGCAGTATTTT.

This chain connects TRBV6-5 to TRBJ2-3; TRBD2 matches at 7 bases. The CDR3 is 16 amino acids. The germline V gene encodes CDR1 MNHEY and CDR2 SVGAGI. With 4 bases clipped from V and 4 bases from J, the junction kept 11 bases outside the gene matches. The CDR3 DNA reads TGTGCCAGCAGTTCGTTTGGCGGGGGTTTTCCAGATACGCAGTATTTT. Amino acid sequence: CASSSFGGGFPDTQYF.

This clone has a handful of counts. The CDR3 here is CASISRVRYSPLHF. The CDR3 nucleotides are TGTGCCAGCATATCCAGGGTCCGGTACTCACCCCTCCACTTT. The gene calls are TRBV7-9 and TRBJ1-6; D is perhaps TRBD1 (5 bases). Germline-derived CDR1 and CDR2 are SEHNR and FQNEAQ (reference sequence). V lost 7 bases and J 10 bases, leaving 17 bases between the germline ends. This CDR3 spans 14 amino acids.

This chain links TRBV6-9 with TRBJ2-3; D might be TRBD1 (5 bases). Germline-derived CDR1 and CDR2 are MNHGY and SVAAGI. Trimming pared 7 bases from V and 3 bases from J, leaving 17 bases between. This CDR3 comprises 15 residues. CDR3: CASISPGQDTDTQYF. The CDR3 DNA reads TGTGCCAGCATCAGCCCAGGGCAGGATACAGATACGCAGTATTTT.

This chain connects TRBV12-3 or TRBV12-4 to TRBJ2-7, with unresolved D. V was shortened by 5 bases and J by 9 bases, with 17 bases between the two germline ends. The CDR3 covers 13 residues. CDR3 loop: CASSPTVQATQYF. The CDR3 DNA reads TGTGCCAGCAGTCCTACGGTGCAGGCTACGCAGTACTTC.

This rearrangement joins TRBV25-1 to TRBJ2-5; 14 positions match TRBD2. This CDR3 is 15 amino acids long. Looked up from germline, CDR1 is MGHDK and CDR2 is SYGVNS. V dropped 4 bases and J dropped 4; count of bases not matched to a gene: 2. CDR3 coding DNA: TGTGCCAGCAGTGTCGGACTAGCGGGAGGAGAGACCCAGTACTTC. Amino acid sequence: CASSVGLAGGETQYF.

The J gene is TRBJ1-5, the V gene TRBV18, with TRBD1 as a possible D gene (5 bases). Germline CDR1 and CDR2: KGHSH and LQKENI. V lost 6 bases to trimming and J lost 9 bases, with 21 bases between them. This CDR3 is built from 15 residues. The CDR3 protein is CASSPPGVYAGPQHF. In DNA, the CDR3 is TGTGCCAGCTCGCCTCCGGGGGTCTATGCCGGGCCCCAGCATTTT.

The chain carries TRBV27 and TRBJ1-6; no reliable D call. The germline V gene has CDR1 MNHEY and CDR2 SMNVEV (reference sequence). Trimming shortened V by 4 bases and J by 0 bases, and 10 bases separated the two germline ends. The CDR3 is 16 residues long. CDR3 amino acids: CASSSHPGSYNSPLHF. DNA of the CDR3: TGTGCCAGCAGTTCCCACCCAGGCTCCTATAATTCACCCCTCCACTTT.

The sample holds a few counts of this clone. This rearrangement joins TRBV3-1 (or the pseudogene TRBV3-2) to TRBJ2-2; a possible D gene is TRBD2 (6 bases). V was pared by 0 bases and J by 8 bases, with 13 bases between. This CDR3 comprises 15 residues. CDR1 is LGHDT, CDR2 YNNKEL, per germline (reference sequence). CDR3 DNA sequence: TGTGCCAGCAGCCAAGATCTAGGGAGGACAGGGGAGCTGTTTTTT. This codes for CASSQDLGRTGELFF.

The CDR3 region is CASSQRQGRDEYF. The DNA for the CDR3 is TGTGCCAGCTCTCAAAGACAGGGTCGGGATGAGTACTTC. V usage is TRBV18 and J usage is TRBJ2-7; 7 nucleotides match TRBD1. Germline assignment: CDR1 KGHSH and CDR2 LQKENI. CDR3 length: 13 amino acids. Trimming cost V 6 bases and J 11 bases; bases outside gene matches: 13.

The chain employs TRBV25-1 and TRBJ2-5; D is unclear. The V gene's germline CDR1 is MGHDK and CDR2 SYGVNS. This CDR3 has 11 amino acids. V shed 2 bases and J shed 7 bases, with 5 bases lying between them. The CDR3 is CASSEAWTQYF. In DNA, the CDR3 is TGTGCCAGCAGTGAAGCGTGGACCCAGTACTTC.

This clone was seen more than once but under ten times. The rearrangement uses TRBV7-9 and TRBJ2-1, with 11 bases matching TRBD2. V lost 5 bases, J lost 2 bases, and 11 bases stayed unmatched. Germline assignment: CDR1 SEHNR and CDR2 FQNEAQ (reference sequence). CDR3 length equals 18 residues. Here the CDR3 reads CASSRTSGGTDTYNEQFF. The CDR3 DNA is TGTGCCAGCAGCCGAACTAGCGGGGGTACGGATACCTACAATGAGCAGTTCTTC.

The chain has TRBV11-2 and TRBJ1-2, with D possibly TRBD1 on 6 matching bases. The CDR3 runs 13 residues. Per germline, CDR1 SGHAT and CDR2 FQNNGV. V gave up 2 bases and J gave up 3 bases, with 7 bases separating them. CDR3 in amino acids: CASSLQGHYGYTF. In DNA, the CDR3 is TGTGCCAGCAGCTTACAGGGGCACTATGGCTACACCTTC.